This T cell receptor beta chain was captured by sequencing in a study of blood T cell repertoires in COVID-19. The germline V and J ends were trimmed by 3 bases and 5 bases, with 31 bases remaining between them. Germline V gene lookup returns CDR1 MNHEY and CDR2 SMNVEV (reference sequence). The CDR3 totals 20 residues. Repertoires were generated with immunoSEQ multiplex PCR, while TCRdb's copy carries only in-frame clones and drops some. The sample has about 240,000 clones; about 88% are singletons. This clone was found once. What was sequenced was peripheral blood. This chain links TRBV27 with TRBJ1-2, with a tentative D call TRBD1 (6 bases). The receptor's source is a woman aged 35 to 49 who had recovered from COVID-19. The CDR3 reads CASSLNRLGGAGVGRYGYTF. The CDR3 DNA reads TGTGCCAGCAGTTTGAACCGTCTTGGGGGGGCGGGGGTTGGTAGGTATGGCTACACCTTC.